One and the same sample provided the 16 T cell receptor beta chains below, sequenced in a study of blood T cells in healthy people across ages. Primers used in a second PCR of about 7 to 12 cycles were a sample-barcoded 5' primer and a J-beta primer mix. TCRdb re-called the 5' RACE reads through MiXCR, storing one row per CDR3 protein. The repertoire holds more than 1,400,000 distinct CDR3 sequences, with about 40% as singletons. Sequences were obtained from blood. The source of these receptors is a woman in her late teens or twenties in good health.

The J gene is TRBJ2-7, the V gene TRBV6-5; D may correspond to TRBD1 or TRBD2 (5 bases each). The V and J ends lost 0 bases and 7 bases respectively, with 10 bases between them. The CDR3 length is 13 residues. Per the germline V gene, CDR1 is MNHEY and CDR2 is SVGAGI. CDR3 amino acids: CASSYSGTSEQYF. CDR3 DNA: TGTGCCAGCAGTTACTCTGGGACGTCGGAGCAGTACTTC.

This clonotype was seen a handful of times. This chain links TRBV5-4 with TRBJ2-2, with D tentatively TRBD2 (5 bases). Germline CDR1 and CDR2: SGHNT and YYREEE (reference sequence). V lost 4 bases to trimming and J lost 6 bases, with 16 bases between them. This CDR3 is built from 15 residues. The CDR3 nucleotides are TGTGCCAGCAGCCAGTACGGGGAGTCGCCCGGGGAGCTGTTTTTT. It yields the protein CASSQYGESPGELFF.

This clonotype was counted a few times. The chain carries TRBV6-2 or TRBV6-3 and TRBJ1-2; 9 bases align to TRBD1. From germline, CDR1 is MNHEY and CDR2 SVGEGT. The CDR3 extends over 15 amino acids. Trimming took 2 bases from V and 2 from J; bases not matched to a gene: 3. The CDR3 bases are TGTGCCAGCAGTTACGGAGGGACAGGGAACTATGGCTACACCTTC. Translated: CASSYGGTGNYGYTF.

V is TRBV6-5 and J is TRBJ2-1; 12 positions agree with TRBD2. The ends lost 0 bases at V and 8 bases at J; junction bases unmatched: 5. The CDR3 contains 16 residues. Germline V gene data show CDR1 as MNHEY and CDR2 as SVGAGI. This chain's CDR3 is CASSYSGLAGGHEQFF. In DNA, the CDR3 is TGTGCCAGCAGTTACTCGGGGCTAGCGGGAGGGCATGAGCAGTTCTTC.

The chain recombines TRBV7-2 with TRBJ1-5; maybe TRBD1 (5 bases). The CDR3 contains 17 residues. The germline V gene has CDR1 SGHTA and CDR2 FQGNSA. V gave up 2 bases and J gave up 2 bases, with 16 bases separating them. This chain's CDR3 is CASSLTAGATGNQPQHF. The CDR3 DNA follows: TGTGCCAGCAGCTTAACAGCCGGGGCTACCGGCAATCAGCCCCAGCATTTT.

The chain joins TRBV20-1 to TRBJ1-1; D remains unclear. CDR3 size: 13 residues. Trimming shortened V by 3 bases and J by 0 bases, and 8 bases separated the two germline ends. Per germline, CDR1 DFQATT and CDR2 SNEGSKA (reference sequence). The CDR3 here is CSASLQLNTEAFF. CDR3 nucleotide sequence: TGCAGTGCTAGTCTACAACTGAACACTGAAGCTTTCTTT.

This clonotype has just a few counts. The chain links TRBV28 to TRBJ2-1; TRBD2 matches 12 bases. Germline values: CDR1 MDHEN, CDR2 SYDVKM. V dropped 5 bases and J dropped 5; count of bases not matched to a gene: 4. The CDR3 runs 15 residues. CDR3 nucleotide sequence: TGTGCCAGCAGTCCTAGCGGGAGGGCCGACAATGAGCAGTTCTTC. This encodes CASSPSGRADNEQFF.

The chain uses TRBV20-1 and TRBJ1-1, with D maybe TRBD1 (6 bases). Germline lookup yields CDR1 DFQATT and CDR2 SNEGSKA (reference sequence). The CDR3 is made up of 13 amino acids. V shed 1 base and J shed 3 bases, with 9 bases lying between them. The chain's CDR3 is CSARATGHTEAFF. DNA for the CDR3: TGCAGTGCTAGAGCAACAGGGCACACTGAAGCTTTCTTT.

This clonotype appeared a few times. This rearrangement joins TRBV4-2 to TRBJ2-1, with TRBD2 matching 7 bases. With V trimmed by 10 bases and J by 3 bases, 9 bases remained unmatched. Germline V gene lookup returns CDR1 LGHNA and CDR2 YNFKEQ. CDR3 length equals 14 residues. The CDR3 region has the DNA TGTGCCACCTCCCCGGGGGGTCTCTACAATGAGCAGTTCTTC. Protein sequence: CATSPGGLYNEQFF.

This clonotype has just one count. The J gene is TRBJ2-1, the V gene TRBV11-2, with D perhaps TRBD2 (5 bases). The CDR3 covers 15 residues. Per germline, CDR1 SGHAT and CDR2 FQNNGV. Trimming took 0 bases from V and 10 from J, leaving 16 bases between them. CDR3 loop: CASSLERARLWEQFF. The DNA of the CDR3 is TGTGCCAGCAGCTTAGAGAGGGCAAGATTGTGGGAGCAGTTCTTC.

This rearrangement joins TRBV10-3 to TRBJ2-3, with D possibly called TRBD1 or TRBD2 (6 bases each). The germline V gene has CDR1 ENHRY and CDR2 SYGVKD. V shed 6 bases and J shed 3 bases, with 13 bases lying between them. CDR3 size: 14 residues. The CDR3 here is CAIRGAGQTDTQYF. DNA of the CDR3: TGTGCCATCAGGGGGGCGGGACAAACAGATACGCAGTATTTT.

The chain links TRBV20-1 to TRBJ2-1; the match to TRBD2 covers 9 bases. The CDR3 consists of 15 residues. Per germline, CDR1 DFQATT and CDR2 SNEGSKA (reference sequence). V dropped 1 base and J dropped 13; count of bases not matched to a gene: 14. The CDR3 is CSARGGSGRGETQFF. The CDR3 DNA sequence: TGCAGTGCTAGAGGGGGTAGCGGGAGAGGCGAGACCCAGTTCTTC.

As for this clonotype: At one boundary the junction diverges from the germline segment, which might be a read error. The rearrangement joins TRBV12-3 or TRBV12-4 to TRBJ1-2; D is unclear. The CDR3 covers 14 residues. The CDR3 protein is CASSLGQRQYGCTF. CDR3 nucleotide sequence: TGTGCCAGCAGTTTAGGGCAGAGACAATATGGCTGCACCTTC.

The CDR3 DNA is TGTGCCAGCAGCCGAGACCGGACCCTCCTCAATGAGCAGTACTTC. It translates to CASSRDRTLLNEQYF. V gene TRBV7-2 combines with J gene TRBJ2-7, with D unclear. From germline, CDR1 is SGHTA and CDR2 FQGNSA. The CDR3 loop spans 15 amino acids. V dropped 5 bases and J dropped 7 bases, with 21 bases sitting between them.

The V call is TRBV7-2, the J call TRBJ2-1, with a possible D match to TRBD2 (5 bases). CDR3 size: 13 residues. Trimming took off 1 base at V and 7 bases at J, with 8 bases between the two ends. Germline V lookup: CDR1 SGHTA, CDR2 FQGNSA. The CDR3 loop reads CASSLVRENEQFF. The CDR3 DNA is TGTGCCAGCAGCTTAGTCCGGGAAAATGAGCAGTTCTTC.

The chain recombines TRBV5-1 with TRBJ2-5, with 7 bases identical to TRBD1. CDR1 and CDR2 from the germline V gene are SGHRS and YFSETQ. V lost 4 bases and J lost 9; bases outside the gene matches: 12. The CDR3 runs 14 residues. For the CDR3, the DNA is TGCGCCAGCAGCCGGGACAGCGATAAGACGGCCCAGTACTTC. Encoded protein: CASSRDSDKTAQYF. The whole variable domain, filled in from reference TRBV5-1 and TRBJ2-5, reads KAGVTQTPRYLIKTRGQQVTLSCSPISGHRSVSWYQQTPGQGLQFLFEYFSETQRNKGNFPGRFSGRQFSNSRSEMNVSTLELGDSALYLCASSRDSDKTAQYFGPGTRLLVL.